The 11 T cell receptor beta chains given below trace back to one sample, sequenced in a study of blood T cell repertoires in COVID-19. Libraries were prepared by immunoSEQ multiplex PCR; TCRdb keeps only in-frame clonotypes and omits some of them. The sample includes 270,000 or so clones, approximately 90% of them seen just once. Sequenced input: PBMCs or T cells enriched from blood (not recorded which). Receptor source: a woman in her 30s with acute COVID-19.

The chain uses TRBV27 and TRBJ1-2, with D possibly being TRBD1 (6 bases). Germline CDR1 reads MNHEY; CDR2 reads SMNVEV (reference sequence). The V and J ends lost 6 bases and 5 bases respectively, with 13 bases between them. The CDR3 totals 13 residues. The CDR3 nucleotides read TGTGCCAGCAGCCCGGGACACGAATATGGCTACACCTTC. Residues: CASSPGHEYGYTF.

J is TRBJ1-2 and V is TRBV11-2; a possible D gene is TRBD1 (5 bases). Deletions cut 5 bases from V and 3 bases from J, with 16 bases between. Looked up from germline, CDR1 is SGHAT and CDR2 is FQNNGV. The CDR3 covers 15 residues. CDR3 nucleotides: TGTGCCAGCAGCCCGAGATTGGGGCTGGACTATGGCTACACCTTC. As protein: CASSPRLGLDYGYTF.

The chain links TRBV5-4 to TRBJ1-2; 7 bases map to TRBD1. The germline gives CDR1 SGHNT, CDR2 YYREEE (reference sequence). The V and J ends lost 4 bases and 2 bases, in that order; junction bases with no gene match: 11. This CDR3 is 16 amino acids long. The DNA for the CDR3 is TGTGCCAGCAGCCAACCAATGGGCAGGGGGAACTATGGCTACACCTTC. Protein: CASSQPMGRGNYGYTF.

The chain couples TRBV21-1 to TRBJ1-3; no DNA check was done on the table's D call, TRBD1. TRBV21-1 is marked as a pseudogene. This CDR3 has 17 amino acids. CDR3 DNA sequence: TGTGCCAGCAGCAAAGTCGGACAGGGGCGTCCCGGAAACACCATATATTTT. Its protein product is CASSKVGQGRPGNTIYF.

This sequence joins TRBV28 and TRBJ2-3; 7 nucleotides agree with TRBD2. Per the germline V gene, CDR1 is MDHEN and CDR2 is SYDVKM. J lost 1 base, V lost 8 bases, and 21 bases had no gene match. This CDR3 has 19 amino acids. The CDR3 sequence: CASLSAGVGSFFGTDTQYF. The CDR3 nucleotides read TGTGCCAGCCTCTCGGCGGGAGTGGGGTCATTTTTCGGCACAGATACGCAGTATTTT.

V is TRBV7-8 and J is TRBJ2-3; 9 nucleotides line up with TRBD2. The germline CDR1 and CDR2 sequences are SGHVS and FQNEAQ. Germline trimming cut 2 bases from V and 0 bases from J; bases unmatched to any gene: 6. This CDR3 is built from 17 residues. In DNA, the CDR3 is TGTGCCAGCAGCTTAAGGTACACTAGCGGGAGCACAGATACGCAGTATTTT. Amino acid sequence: CASSLRYTSGSTDTQYF.

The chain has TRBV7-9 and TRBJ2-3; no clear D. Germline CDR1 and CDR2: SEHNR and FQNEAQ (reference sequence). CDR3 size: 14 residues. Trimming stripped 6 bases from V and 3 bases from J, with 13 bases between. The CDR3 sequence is CASRIESSTDTQYF. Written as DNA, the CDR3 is TGTGCCAGCAGGATAGAGTCGAGTACAGATACGCAGTATTTT.

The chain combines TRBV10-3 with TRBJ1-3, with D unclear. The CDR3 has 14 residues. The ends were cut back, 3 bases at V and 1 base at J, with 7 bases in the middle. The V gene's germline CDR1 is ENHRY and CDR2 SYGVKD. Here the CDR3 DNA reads TGTGCCATCAGTGATTCCCAATCTGGAAACACCATATATTTT. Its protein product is CAISDSQSGNTIYF.

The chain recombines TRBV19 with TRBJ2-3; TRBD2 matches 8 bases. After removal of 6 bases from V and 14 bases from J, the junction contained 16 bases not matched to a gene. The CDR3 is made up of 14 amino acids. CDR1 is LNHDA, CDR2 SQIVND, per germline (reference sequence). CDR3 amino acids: CASSDSPLGLGGYF. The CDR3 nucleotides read TGTGCCAGTAGCGATTCACCCCTGGGACTAGGGGGGTATTTT.

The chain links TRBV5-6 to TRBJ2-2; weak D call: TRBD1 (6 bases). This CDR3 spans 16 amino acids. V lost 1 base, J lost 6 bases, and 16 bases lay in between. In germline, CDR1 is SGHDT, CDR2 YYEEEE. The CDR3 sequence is CASSLRLRGKAGELFF. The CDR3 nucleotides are TGTGCCAGCAGCTTGCGTTTGAGGGGGAAGGCCGGGGAGCTGTTTTTT.

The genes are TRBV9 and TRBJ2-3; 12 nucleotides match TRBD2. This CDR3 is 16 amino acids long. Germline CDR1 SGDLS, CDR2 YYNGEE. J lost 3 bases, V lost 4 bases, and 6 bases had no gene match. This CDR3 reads CASSTLAGGPTDTQYF. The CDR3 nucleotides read TGTGCCAGCAGCACTCTAGCGGGAGGGCCTACAGATACGCAGTATTTT.